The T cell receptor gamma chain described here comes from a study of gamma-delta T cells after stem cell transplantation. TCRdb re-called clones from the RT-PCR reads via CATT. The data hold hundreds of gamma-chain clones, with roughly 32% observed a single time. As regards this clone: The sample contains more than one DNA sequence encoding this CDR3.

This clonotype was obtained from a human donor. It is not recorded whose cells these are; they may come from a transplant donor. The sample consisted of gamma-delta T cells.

The CDR3 DNA sequence: TGTGCCACCTGGGATGGAATGGTGAAACTCTTT. This encodes CATWDGMVKLF. The rearrangement links TRGV4 to TRGJ1 or TRGJ2. Germline matching of the DNA provided the J gene here, since TCRdb leaves it blank. The CDR3 runs to 11 residues. CDR1 and CDR2 (germline): EGSTGY, YDSYTSSV. The trim removed 1 base at V and 12 bases at J, leaving 6 bases unmatched.